Reported below is one TCR beta chain. The entry originates in a study of blood T cell repertoires in COVID-19. This table comes from immunoSEQ multiplex PCR, and its TCRdb copy is limited to in-frame clones, with some not included. Of 240,000 or so clones detected, around 89% appear once; the ten largest clones hold about 1%. The CDR3 has 15 amino acids. Looked up from germline, CDR1 is ENHRY and CDR2 is SYGVKD. V dropped 5 bases and J dropped 2; count of bases not matched to a gene: 7. The chain links TRBV10-3 to TRBJ2-7; 9 positions match TRBD2. Source material: PBMCs or T cells enriched from blood (not recorded which). The TCR was taken from a man between 50 and 59 years old who had been exposed to COVID-19. CDR3 DNA sequence: TGTGCCATCAGTTCGACTAGCGGTAGAACCTACGAGCAGTACGTC. Translation: CAISSTSGRTYEQYV.